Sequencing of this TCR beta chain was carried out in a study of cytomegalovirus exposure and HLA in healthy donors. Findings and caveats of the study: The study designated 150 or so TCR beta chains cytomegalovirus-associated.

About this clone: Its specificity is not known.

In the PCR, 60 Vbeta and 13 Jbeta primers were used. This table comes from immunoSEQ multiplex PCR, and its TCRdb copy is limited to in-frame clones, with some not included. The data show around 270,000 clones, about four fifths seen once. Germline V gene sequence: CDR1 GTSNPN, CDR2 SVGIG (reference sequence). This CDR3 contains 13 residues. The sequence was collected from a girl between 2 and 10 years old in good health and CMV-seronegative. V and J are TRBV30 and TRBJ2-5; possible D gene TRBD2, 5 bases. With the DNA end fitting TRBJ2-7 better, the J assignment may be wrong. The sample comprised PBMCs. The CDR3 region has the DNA TGTGCCTGGAGTAGACTATCTCTCTACGAGCAGTACTTC. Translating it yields CAWSRLSLYEQYF.